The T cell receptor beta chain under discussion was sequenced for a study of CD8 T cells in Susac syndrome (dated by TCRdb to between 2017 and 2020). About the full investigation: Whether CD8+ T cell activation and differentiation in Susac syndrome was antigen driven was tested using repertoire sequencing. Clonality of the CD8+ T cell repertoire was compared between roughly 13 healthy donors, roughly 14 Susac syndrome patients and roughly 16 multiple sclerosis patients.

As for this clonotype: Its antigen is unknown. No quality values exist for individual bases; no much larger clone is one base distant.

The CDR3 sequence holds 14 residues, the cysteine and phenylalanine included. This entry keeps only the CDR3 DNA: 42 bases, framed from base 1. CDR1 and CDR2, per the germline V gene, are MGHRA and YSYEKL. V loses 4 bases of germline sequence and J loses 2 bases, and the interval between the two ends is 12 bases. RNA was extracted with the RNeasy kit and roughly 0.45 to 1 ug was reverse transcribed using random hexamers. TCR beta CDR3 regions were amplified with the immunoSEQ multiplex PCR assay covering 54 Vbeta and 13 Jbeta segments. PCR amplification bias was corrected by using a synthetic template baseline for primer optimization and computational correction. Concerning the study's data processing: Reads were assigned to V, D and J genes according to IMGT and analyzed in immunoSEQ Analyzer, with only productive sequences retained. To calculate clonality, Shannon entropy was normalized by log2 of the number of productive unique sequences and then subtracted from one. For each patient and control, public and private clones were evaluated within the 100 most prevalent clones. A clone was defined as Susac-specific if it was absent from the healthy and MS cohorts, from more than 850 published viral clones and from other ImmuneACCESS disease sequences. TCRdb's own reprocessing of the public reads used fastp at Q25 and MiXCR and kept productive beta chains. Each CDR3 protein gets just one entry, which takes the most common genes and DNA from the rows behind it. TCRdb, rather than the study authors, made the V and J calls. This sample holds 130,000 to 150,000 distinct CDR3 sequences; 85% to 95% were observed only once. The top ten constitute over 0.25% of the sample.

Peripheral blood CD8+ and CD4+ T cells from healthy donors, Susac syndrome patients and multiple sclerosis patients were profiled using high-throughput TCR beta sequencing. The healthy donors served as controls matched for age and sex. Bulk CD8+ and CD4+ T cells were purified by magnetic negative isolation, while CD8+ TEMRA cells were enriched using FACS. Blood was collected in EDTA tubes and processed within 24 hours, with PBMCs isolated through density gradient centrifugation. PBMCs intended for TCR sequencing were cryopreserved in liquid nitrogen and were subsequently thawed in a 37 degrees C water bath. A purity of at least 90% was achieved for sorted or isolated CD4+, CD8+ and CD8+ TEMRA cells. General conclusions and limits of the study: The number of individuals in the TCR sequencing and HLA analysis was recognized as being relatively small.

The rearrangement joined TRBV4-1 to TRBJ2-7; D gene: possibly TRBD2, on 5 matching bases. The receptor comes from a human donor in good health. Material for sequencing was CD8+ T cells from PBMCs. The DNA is TGCGCCAGCAGCCCGGGATTGAGGCCCTACGAGCAGTACTTC. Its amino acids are CASSPGLRPYEQYF.